This T cell receptor beta chain was identified in a study of cytomegalovirus exposure and HLA in healthy donors. Study at large: Among about 400 genotyped donors, approximately 80% fell in the Caucasian-associated ancestry cluster.

CDR3 size: 17 residues. The germline V gene encodes CDR1 WNHNN and CDR2 SYGVQD (reference sequence). V was pared by 6 bases and J by 2 bases, with 8 bases of the junction left unmatched. A multiplex PCR was run with 60 Vbeta primers and 13 Jbeta primers. Produced via immunoSEQ multiplex PCR; TCRdb's table is partial and in-frame only. Of around 160,000 clones listed, roughly 77% are singletons. The receptor comes from a man between 18 and 35 years old in good health and CMV-seropositive. Sequencing was done on a sample of PBMCs. The rearrangement links TRBV10-1 to TRBJ2-7; TRBD2 matches 15 bases. The CDR3 bases are TGCGCCAGCAGCCCTGGGACTAGCGGGGGGTGCCCCTACGAGCAGTACGTC. It is translated as CASSPGTSGGCPYEQYV.